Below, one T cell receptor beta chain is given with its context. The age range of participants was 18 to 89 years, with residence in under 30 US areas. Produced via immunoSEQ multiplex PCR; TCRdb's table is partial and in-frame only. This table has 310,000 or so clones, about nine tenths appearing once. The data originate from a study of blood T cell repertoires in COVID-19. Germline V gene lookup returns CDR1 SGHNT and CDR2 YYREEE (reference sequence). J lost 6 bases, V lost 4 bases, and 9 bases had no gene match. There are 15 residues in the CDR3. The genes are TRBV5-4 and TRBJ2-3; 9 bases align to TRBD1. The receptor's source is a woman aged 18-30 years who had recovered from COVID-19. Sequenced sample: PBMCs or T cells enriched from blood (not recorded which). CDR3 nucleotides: TGTGCCAGCAGCGTTGACAGGGGGTCTTGGGATACGCAGTATTTT. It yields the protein CASSVDRGSWDTQYF.